Listed here is a single TCR beta chain. Germline assignment: CDR1 SQVTM and CDR2 ANQGSEA. V dropped 0 bases and J dropped 1 base, with 13 bases sitting between them. CDR3 length: 15 residues. TCRdb used MiXCR to reprocess the RT-PCR reads, holding one entry per CDR3 protein. The sample shows about 780,000 distinct CDR3 sequences, under 20% of them seen only once. This entry belongs to a study of response to subunit inactivated influenza vaccine. The V and J genes are TRBV29-1 and TRBJ2-7, with D possibly matching TRBD2 (5 bases). Sequenced here: PBMCs from blood, sampled more than 4 days after vaccination. This TCR was sampled from a man in his fifties who received an inactivated influenza vaccine. CDR3 sequence (DNA): TGCAGCGTTGAAGAGACGGACGGAGGTTCCTACGAGCAGTACTTC. This gives the protein CSVEETDGGSYEQYF.